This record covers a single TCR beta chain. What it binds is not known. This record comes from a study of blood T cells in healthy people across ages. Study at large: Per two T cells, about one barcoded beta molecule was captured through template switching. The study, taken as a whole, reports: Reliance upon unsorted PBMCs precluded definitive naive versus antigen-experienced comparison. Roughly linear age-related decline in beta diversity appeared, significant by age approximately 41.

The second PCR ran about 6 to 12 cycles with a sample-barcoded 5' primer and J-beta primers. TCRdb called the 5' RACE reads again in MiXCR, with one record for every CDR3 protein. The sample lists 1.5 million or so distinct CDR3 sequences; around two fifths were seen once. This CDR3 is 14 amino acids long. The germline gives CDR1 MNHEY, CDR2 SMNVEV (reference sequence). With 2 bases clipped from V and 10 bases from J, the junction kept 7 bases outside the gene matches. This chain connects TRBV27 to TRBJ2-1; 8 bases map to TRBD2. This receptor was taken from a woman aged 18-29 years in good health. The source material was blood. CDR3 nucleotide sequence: TGTGCCAGCAGTTTACCCGGGGGGGCTAACGAGCAGTTCTTC. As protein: CASSLPGGANEQFF.